The T cell receptor beta chain under discussion was sequenced for a study of identical twins. V trimming: 4 bases; J trimming: 11 bases; junction bases outside the gene matches: 11. CDR3 size: 15 residues. Germline V gene data show CDR1 as MNHNY and CDR2 as SVGAGI (reference sequence). cDNA molecules carried unique molecular identifiers, and template switching added a universal primer site. TCRdb itself ran the 5' RACE reads through MiXCR, one entry per CDR3 protein. The repertoire holds around 1.7 million distinct CDR3 sequences, roughly a third seen once, with about 0.3% in the top ten. The origin of this receptor is a newborn girl in good health. V usage is TRBV6-6 and J usage is TRBJ2-5, with 12 bases that match TRBD2. The specimen sequenced was cord blood. CDR3: CASSSTSGGHNEQYF. CDR3 bases: TGTGCCAGCAGTTCGACTAGCGGGGGACACAATGAGCAGTACTTC.